A single sample is the source of the 20 T cell receptor beta chains below, sequenced in a study of radiation and T cells in renal cell carcinoma. Data came from immunoSEQ multiplex PCR; TCRdb stores just in-frame clones and leaves some out. The data hold 30,000 to 40,000 clones, with 81% observed a single time. As for time point: blood 4 weeks post-SBRT, at nephrectomy. Treatment in this sample: 15 Gy SBRT to primary tumor, nephrectomy 4 weeks later. The sequencing here drew on blood, taken from a patient whose treatment included radiotherapy and nephrectomy. The receptors were gathered from a man in his 60s with renal cell carcinoma.

Regarding this clone: A far larger clone is just one base off, so this is likely a read error. The chain uses TRBV6-5 and TRBJ1-2; 9 bases line up with TRBD1. This CDR3 has 14 residues. Germline CDR1 and CDR2: MNHEY and SVGAGI. J was trimmed by 5 bases and V by 5 bases; bases with no gene match: 6. CDR3 region: CASSPGTGTYGYTF. The CDR3 DNA reads TGTGCCAGCAGTCCCGGGACAGGGACTTATGGCTACACCTTC.

In this sample, this clone turned up many times. V usage is TRBV5-6 and J usage is TRBJ1-4, with 9 nucleotides matching TRBD1. There are 15 residues in the CDR3. The ends lost 3 bases at V and 7 bases at J; junction bases unmatched: 7. CDR1 and CDR2 (germline): SGHDT, YYEEEE. CDR3 loop: CASSSQQGAVEKLFF. In DNA form, the CDR3 reads TGTGCCAGCAGCTCTCAACAGGGGGCGGTTGAAAAACTGTTTTTT.

The chain uses TRBV19 and TRBJ2-3; D gene unclear. Germline CDR1 and CDR2: LNHDA and SQIVND (reference sequence). Trimming stripped 5 bases from V and 2 bases from J, with 17 bases between. This CDR3 has 16 residues. The CDR3 region is CASSGSASVATDTQYF. The CDR3 bases are TGTGCCAGTAGTGGAAGCGCCAGTGTTGCCACAGATACGCAGTATTTT.

The count of this clone is one. In the same sample, other DNA sequences code for this CDR3. The rearrangement joins TRBV5-4 to TRBJ2-7, with 8 bases lining up with TRBD2. Germline V gene lookup returns CDR1 SGHNT and CDR2 YYREEE (reference sequence). This CDR3 is built from 15 residues. The ends lost 2 bases at V and 6 bases at J; junction bases unmatched: 10. This CDR3 is CASSFGTSGQAEQYF. CDR3 nucleotides: TGTGCCAGCAGCTTCGGAACTAGCGGTCAGGCCGAGCAGTACTTC.

The rearrangement uses TRBV18 and TRBJ1-2, with D tentatively TRBD1 (6 bases). The CDR3 has 17 residues. The V gene lost 3 bases and the J gene lost 2 bases, with 19 bases spanning the gap. Germline V gives CDR1 KGHSH, CDR2 LQKENI. CDR3 in DNA: TGTGCCAGCTCACCCCCCCCGTACAGGGCGCGCAACTATGGCTACACCTTC. Translating gives CASSPPPYRARNYGYTF.

This clone was found a few times. The V call is TRBV6-5, the J call TRBJ1-2; the D gene is possibly TRBD1 (5 bases). The germline gives CDR1 MNHEY, CDR2 SVGAGI. V was shortened by 2 bases and J by 3 bases, with 10 bases between the two germline ends. This CDR3 is 14 amino acids long. This CDR3 is CASSYEWGDYGYTF. For the CDR3, the DNA is TGTGCCAGCAGTTACGAGTGGGGGGACTATGGCTACACCTTC.

The chain is built from TRBV23-1 and TRBJ2-1, with 14 bases aligning to TRBD2. TRBV23-1 is an ORF for which the function is uncertain. The CDR3 consists of 16 residues. J lost 8 bases, V lost 4 bases, and 7 bases had no gene match. CDR3 in amino acids: CASSPGLAGDRDEQFF. Written as DNA, the CDR3 is TGCGCCAGCAGTCCGGGACTAGCGGGAGATAGGGATGAGCAGTTCTTC.

V gene TRBV6-5 combines with J gene TRBJ2-7; 11 bases map to TRBD2. The CDR3 length is 15 residues. Germline lookup yields CDR1 MNHEY and CDR2 SVGAGI. Unmatched junction bases numbered 5, after V lost 7 bases and J lost 0 bases. In DNA form, the CDR3 reads TGTGCCAGCAAGACTAGCGGGACAAGCTCCTACGAGCAGTACTTC. It encodes CASKTSGTSSYEQYF.

This chain uses TRBV6-1 with TRBJ1-1; D possibly corresponds to TRBD1 (5 bases). V was pared by 5 bases and J by 10 bases, with 17 bases between. The CDR3 extends over 13 amino acids. Germline values: CDR1 MNHNS, CDR2 SASEGT. The CDR3 reads CASSQNPGTPAFF. The CDR3 DNA sequence: TGTGCCAGCAGTCAAAACCCAGGGACCCCAGCTTTCTTT.

V usage is TRBV5-4 and J usage is TRBJ2-7; TRBD2 matches at 14 bases. The CDR3 length is 16 residues. The germline V gene encodes CDR1 SGHNT and CDR2 YYREEE (reference sequence). V shed 2 bases and J 9 bases; nucleotides not matched to a gene: 10. CDR3 nucleotide sequence: TGTGCCAGCAGCTTTGGCGGACTAGCGGGAGGCACGCGGCAGTACTTC. Translated: CASSFGGLAGGTRQYF.

This rearrangement joins TRBV11-2 to TRBJ2-5, with D tentatively TRBD2 (7 bases). The V and J ends lost 5 bases and 5 bases respectively, with 24 bases between them. CDR1 SGHAT and CDR2 FQNNGV come from the germline V gene. The CDR3 length is 17 residues. The CDR3 region has the DNA TGTGCCAGCAGCCCCGGTTTTGGGGGCGGGAGTCTGGAGACCCAGTACTTC. Translation gives CASSPGFGGGSLETQYF.

The rearrangement joins TRBV5-6 to TRBJ2-3, with 10 bases identical to TRBD2. With 1 base clipped from V and 4 bases from J, the junction kept 3 bases outside the gene matches. The CDR3 has 15 amino acids. The germline gives CDR1 SGHDT, CDR2 YYEEEE. CDR3 sequence: CASSLSGRGADTQYF. In DNA, the CDR3 is TGTGCCAGCAGCTTGAGCGGGAGGGGTGCAGATACGCAGTATTTT.

The chain couples TRBV7-2 to TRBJ2-1; TRBD2 matches at 10 bases. Germline loops: CDR1 SGHTA, CDR2 FQGNSA. The junction had 10 bases not matched to a gene; V was cut back by 1 base and J by 10 bases. The length of the CDR3 is 16 residues. The CDR3 is CASSLDTASGSYEQFF. CDR3 in DNA: TGTGCCAGCAGCTTAGATACGGCTAGCGGGAGTTACGAGCAGTTCTTC.

The chain combines TRBV5-5 with TRBJ2-7; D may be TRBD1 or TRBD2 (5 bases each). The V end was cut by 7 bases, the J end by 3 bases, with 17 bases between. The CDR3 is made up of 14 amino acids. Germline V CDR1 and CDR2: SGHKS, YYEKEE (reference sequence). CDR3 DNA: TGTGCCAGCGATAGGGACGCCTGCCTCTACGAGCAGTACTTC. This translates into CASDRDACLYEQYF.

The V call is TRBV5-8, the J call TRBJ2-2; TRBD1 matches at 10 bases. Germline loops: CDR1 SGHTS, CDR2 YDEGEE. This CDR3 spans 15 amino acids. With 4 bases clipped from V and 7 bases from J, the junction kept 7 bases outside the gene matches. The CDR3 loop is CASSTGTGEVGELFF. Written as DNA, the CDR3 is TGTGCCAGCAGCACCGGGACAGGGGAGGTCGGGGAGCTGTTTTTT.

This clone is labeled as medium-sized. V usage is TRBV19 and J usage is TRBJ1-5; possible D gene TRBD1, 5 bases. The CDR3 sequence is 15 residues long. Trimming took 5 bases from V and 0 from J, leaving 11 bases between them. Germline loops: CDR1 LNHDA, CDR2 SQIVND (reference sequence). CDR3 loop: CASSGTFNSNQPQHF. The DNA for the CDR3 is TGTGCCAGTAGTGGGACGTTTAATAGCAATCAGCCCCAGCATTTT.

In DNA, the CDR3 is TGTGCCAGCAGCCTAGCGGACAGATACGGCTACACCTTC. It specifies CASSLADRYGYTF. This sequence joins TRBV5-6 and TRBJ1-2, with a weak D call TRBD1 (6 bases). Between the trimmed V and J ends, which lost 4 bases and 8 bases, there was a span of 15 bases. Germline V gene lookup returns CDR1 SGHDT and CDR2 YYEEEE. The CDR3 spans 13 residues.

The genes are TRBV30 and TRBJ1-1, with 9 bases fitting TRBD1. The V gene's germline CDR1 is GTSNPN and CDR2 SVGIG (reference sequence). Losses at the gene ends were 5 bases for V and 5 bases for J; bases not matched to a gene: 6. The CDR3 contains 13 residues. Here the CDR3 reads CAWADRGGTEAFF. The DNA for the CDR3 is TGTGCCTGGGCGGACAGGGGTGGGACTGAAGCTTTCTTT.

This sequence joins TRBV10-3 and TRBJ1-1; D uncertain. This CDR3 spans 15 amino acids. CDR1 is ENHRY and CDR2 is SYGVKD in the germline V gene. Deletions cut 5 bases from V and 2 bases from J, with 15 bases between. The chain's CDR3 is CAISNELQYNTEAFF. The CDR3 nucleotides are TGTGCCATCAGTAACGAATTGCAATACAACACTGAAGCTTTCTTT.

This clone showed up just once. The chain joins TRBV2 to TRBJ2-2; TRBD2 might be the D (5 bases). V was trimmed by 7 bases and J by 1 base, leaving 19 bases between them. CDR3 length: 17 residues. The germline gives CDR1 SNHLY, CDR2 FYNNEI. CDR3 protein: CASTRILLGRNTGELFF. DNA for the CDR3: TGTGCCAGCACCAGAATTTTGCTGGGGAGGAACACCGGGGAGCTGTTTTTT.